This T cell receptor beta chain was found in a study of T cell repertoires in cytomegalovirus infection. Overall study: HLA-B-restricted CMV epitopes that are well studied, plus recently identified HLA-C-restricted ones, were used by the study. From public TCR beta signatures came an indication of both CMV infection and matching HLA type.

The study, taken as a whole, reports: HLA-C-restricted, CMV-specific TCR beta clonotypes were dominant ex vivo.

TCRdb re-called the reads through MiXCR, storing one row per CDR3 protein. This table holds approximately 990,000 distinct CDR3 sequences, roughly 31% found once. This CDR3 region has 15 residues. The V gene's germline CDR1 is SGHNT and CDR2 YYREEE (reference sequence). Trimming removed 4 bases from V and 1 base from J, with 14 bases in between. As concerns this clonotype: The antigen is not known.

This specimen consisted of cultured CD8+ T cells from PBMCs, obtained from culture after CMV antigen stimulation. This chain connects TRBV5-4 to TRBJ1-1; TRBD1 might be the D (5 bases). This TCR was recovered from a human donor in good health (CMV status not recorded). Some clones in this sample may be carry-over from other donors' samples. In DNA form, the CDR3 reads TGTGCCAGCAGCCCCCGGGACCTGGGGAACACTGAAGCTTTCTTT. Its translation: CASSPRDLGNTEAFF.